This T cell receptor (beta chain) is from a study of blood T cell repertoires in COVID-19. Across the whole study: Samples taken during acute and convalescent COVID-19 were collected in the United States, Italy and Spain. The cDNA or gDNA used as material had been derived from T cells, B-cell-depleted T cells, or PBMCs.

CDR3 size: 15 residues. CDR1 and CDR2 from the germline V gene are DFQATT and SNEGSKA (reference sequence). V lost 3 bases to trimming and J lost 0 bases, with 12 bases between them. This table comes from immunoSEQ multiplex PCR, and its TCRdb copy is limited to in-frame clones, with some not included. The table records some 260,000 clones, approximately 82% of them present only once. The specimen sequenced was peripheral blood. The TCR sequence derives from a woman under 30 with acute or convalescent COVID-19. The V and J genes are TRBV20-1 and TRBJ1-5; no reliable D call. CDR3 residues: CSASEVRSSNQPQHF. The DNA for the CDR3 is TGCAGTGCTAGTGAGGTCAGGTCTAGCAATCAGCCCCAGCATTTT.